The rows below give T cell receptor beta chains drawn from one sample of a study of blood T cell repertoires in COVID-19. Measured with immunoSEQ multiplex PCR; TCRdb has only the in-frame clones, and not every one. The sample shows about 220,000 clones, around four fifths of them seen only once. Input material: peripheral blood. Receptors were obtained from a woman between 50 and 59 years old with acute or convalescent COVID-19. CDR3s include the opening cysteine and the closing phenylalanine or tryptophan. D genes are given only for firm matches. Clone size, where shown, is once, few, many, or a class for clones that have expanded.

d_call: TRBD1; j_call: TRBJ1-2; v_call: TRBV7-8; clone_size: few; cdr3_nt: TGTGCCAGCAGCCTATCCGGGACAGGGCACTATGGCTACACCTTC; cdr3_aa: CASSLSGTGHYGYTF
d_call: -; j_call: TRBJ2-4; v_call: TRBV2; clone_size: -; cdr3_nt: TGTGCCAGCGTCGAGGGAACGGACAAAAACATTCAGTACTTC; cdr3_aa: CASVEGTDKNIQYF
d_call: TRBD2; j_call: TRBJ2-5; v_call: TRBV10-2; clone_size: once; cdr3_nt: TGCGCCAGCAGTGAGTCGGGGGGGACGGGAGAGACCCAGTACTTC; cdr3_aa: CASSESGGTGETQYF
d_call: TRBD1; j_call: TRBJ1-1; v_call: TRBV19; clone_size: -; cdr3_nt: TGTGCCAGTAACCCGGGTCAGGGGGGACAGTTCTCAAGGGCTGAAGCTTTCTTT; cdr3_aa: CASNPGQGGQFSRAEAFF
d_call: -; j_call: TRBJ2-7; v_call: TRBV28; clone_size: -; cdr3_nt: TGTGCCAGCACCACTGGGGGGTTGTCCTACGAGCAGTACTTC; cdr3_aa: CASTTGGLSYEQYF
d_call: -; j_call: TRBJ2-4; v_call: TRBV4-2; clone_size: -; cdr3_nt: TGTGCCAGCAGCCAAGATACTCAGATGGGGCTAGGGGGCAAAAACATTCAGTACTTC; cdr3_aa: CASSQDTQMGLGGKNIQYF
d_call: -; j_call: TRBJ1-2; v_call: TRBV9; clone_size: -; cdr3_nt: TGTGCCAGCAGCGTAGTTGCAGGGGACTATGGCTACACCTTC; cdr3_aa: CASSVVAGDYGYTF
d_call: TRBD2; j_call: TRBJ2-7; v_call: TRBV4-1; clone_size: many; cdr3_nt: TGCGCCAGCAGGGCCACTGAGCGGGAGGGCAAGCAGTACTTC; cdr3_aa: CASRATEREGKQYF
d_call: -; j_call: TRBJ1-4; v_call: TRBV19; clone_size: -; cdr3_nt: TGTGCCAGTAGTGTCGGGACAACAGCAACTAATGAAAAACTGTTTTTT; cdr3_aa: CASSVGTTATNEKLFF
d_call: -; j_call: TRBJ2-2; v_call: TRBV3-1/TRBV3-2; clone_size: few; cdr3_nt: TGTGCCAGCAGCCAAGGGGGAGTCACCGGGGAGCTGTTTTTT; cdr3_aa: CASSQGGVTGELFF
d_call: TRBD1; j_call: TRBJ2-1; v_call: TRBV19; clone_size: -; cdr3_nt: TGTGCCAGTAGTATAATGGGGGGACAGGGATACAATGAGCAGTTCTTC; cdr3_aa: CASSIMGGQGYNEQFF
d_call: -; j_call: TRBJ1-2; v_call: TRBV2; clone_size: -; cdr3_nt: TGTGCCACAAGACAGACTCCCAACTATGGCTACACCTTC; cdr3_aa: CATRQTPNYGYTF
d_call: -; j_call: TRBJ2-1; v_call: TRBV19; clone_size: -; cdr3_nt: TGTGCCAGTAGTGGATTTTGGACACACCAACCGATTAATGAGCAGTTCTTC; cdr3_aa: CASSGFWTHQPINEQFF
d_call: TRBD2; j_call: TRBJ2-1; v_call: TRBV7-2; clone_size: -; cdr3_nt: TGTGCCAGCAGCTTATCTAGCGGAGGCCCCAATGAGCAGTTCTTC; cdr3_aa: CASSLSSGGPNEQFF
d_call: TRBD2; j_call: TRBJ2-2; v_call: TRBV7-9; clone_size: -; cdr3_nt: TGTGCCAGCAGCTTAGGTCTAGCGGGAGCAGGGGAGCTGTTTTTT; cdr3_aa: CASSLGLAGAGELFF
d_call: TRBD1; j_call: TRBJ2-3; v_call: TRBV25-1; clone_size: -; cdr3_nt: TGTGCCAGCAGTGTCCGGGACAGGGGGCATACGCAGTATTTT; cdr3_aa: CASSVRDRGHTQYF
d_call: -; j_call: TRBJ2-5; v_call: TRBV25-1; clone_size: once; cdr3_nt: TGTGCCAGCAGTGAAGCCCCCAGCGACCAAGAGACCCAGTACTTC; cdr3_aa: CASSEAPSDQETQYF
d_call: TRBD2; j_call: TRBJ2-1; v_call: TRBV3-1/TRBV3-2; clone_size: -; cdr3_nt: TGTGCCAGCAGCCAAGATCCGGCTAGCGGACTGTCCTACAATGAGCAGTTCTTC; cdr3_aa: CASSQDPASGLSYNEQFF
d_call: -; j_call: TRBJ1-3; v_call: TRBV28; clone_size: -; cdr3_nt: TGTGCCAGCAGTTCGTCCAGGGAAGGAAACACCATATATTTT; cdr3_aa: CASSSSREGNTIYF
d_call: TRBD1; j_call: TRBJ1-2; v_call: TRBV6-6; clone_size: -; cdr3_nt: TGTGCCAGCAGCAACCGACAGGGGAGGAACTATGGCTACACCTTC; cdr3_aa: CASSNRQGRNYGYTF
d_call: TRBD1; j_call: TRBJ2-1; v_call: TRBV11-2; clone_size: -; cdr3_nt: TGTGCCAGCAGCTCGGACAGGGGTGGTGAGCAGTTCTTC; cdr3_aa: CASSSDRGGEQFF
d_call: TRBD1; j_call: TRBJ2-3; v_call: TRBV7-2; clone_size: -; cdr3_nt: TGTGCCAGCAGCCCGAGGACAGGGAGAGATACGCAGTATTTT; cdr3_aa: CASSPRTGRDTQYF
d_call: -; j_call: TRBJ2-7; v_call: TRBV5-1; clone_size: -; cdr3_nt: TGCGCCAGCACCTCAGGCGGGTCCCCCCCTACCGAGCAGTACTTC; cdr3_aa: CASTSGGSPPTEQYF
d_call: TRBD2; j_call: TRBJ2-3; v_call: TRBV12-5; clone_size: -; cdr3_nt: TGTGCTAGTGGTTTTCCTACGACTAGCGGGAACATGAGGTGGGTGGATACGCAGTATTTT; cdr3_aa: CASGFPTTSGNMRWVDTQYF
d_call: -; j_call: TRBJ1-5; v_call: TRBV11-2; clone_size: -; cdr3_nt: TGTGCCAGCAGCTTAGACGGTTACAATCAGCCCCAGCATTTT; cdr3_aa: CASSLDGYNQPQHF
d_call: TRBD2; j_call: TRBJ2-1; v_call: TRBV5-6; clone_size: -; cdr3_nt: TGTGCCAGCAGCTTGACTGGGACTAGCGGATACAATGAGCAGTTCTTC; cdr3_aa: CASSLTGTSGYNEQFF
d_call: -; j_call: TRBJ1-1; v_call: TRBV19; clone_size: -; cdr3_nt: TGTGCCAGTAGCCCCCCGGGACTGACGACGAACACTGAAGCTTTCTTT; cdr3_aa: CASSPPGLTTNTEAFF
d_call: TRBD1; j_call: TRBJ1-2; v_call: TRBV5-8; clone_size: -; cdr3_nt: TGTGCCAGCAGCTTTGGAGGACAGGGGGCGCGGATGAATGGCTACACCTTC; cdr3_aa: CASSFGGQGARMNGYTF
d_call: TRBD1; j_call: TRBJ2-7; v_call: TRBV19; clone_size: -; cdr3_nt: TGTGCCAGTAGTATAGGGGGCGGACAGGGGACCCCCTACGAGCAGTACTTC; cdr3_aa: CASSIGGGQGTPYEQYF
d_call: -; j_call: TRBJ2-3; v_call: TRBV2; clone_size: few; cdr3_nt: TGTGCCAGCAGTGAAATGGGGGGATCAACGCAGTATTTT; cdr3_aa: CASSEMGGSTQYF
d_call: TRBD2; j_call: TRBJ2-2; v_call: TRBV13; clone_size: -; cdr3_nt: TGTGCCAGCAGCTTAGACCCCGATGGGACTAGGAGGAGGACCGGGGAGCTGTTTTTT; cdr3_aa: CASSLDPDGTRRRTGELFF
d_call: -; j_call: TRBJ1-2; v_call: TRBV5-4; clone_size: -; cdr3_nt: TGTGCCAGCAGCTTGGGAGGGGGCTACACCTTC; cdr3_aa: CASSLGGGYTF
d_call: TRBD2; j_call: TRBJ2-3; v_call: TRBV28; clone_size: -; cdr3_nt: TGTGCCAGCAGTACCCCAGCGGGAGGAGGGCTGGATACGCAGTATTTT; cdr3_aa: CASSTPAGGGLDTQYF
d_call: TRBD2; j_call: TRBJ2-7; v_call: TRBV5-1; clone_size: -; cdr3_nt: TGCGCCAGCAGCTTGGGACTAGCGGGCTTGGCCTACGAGCAGTACTTC; cdr3_aa: CASSLGLAGLAYEQYF
d_call: -; j_call: TRBJ2-2; v_call: TRBV5-1; clone_size: -; cdr3_nt: TGCGCCAGCAACTATATCGGAGGCAGCACCGGGGAGCTGTTTTTT; cdr3_aa: CASNYIGGSTGELFF
d_call: TRBD1; j_call: TRBJ2-7; v_call: TRBV2; clone_size: -; cdr3_nt: TGTGCCAGCACTCCGGACAGGGGGCGCATATACGAGCAGTACTTC; cdr3_aa: CASTPDRGRIYEQYF
d_call: -; j_call: TRBJ2-2; v_call: TRBV5-1; clone_size: -; cdr3_nt: TGCGCCAGCAGCTTGGCCCAGGGTAGCGGATCGCTCGCGAACACCGGGGAGCTGTTTTTT; cdr3_aa: CASSLAQGSGSLANTGELFF
d_call: -; j_call: TRBJ1-4; v_call: TRBV2; clone_size: -; cdr3_nt: TGTGCCAGCAGTGAAGTGTTTGCGGGGGGGGTGAATCGGAAACTGTTTTTT; cdr3_aa: CASSEVFAGGVNRKLFF
d_call: TRBD1; j_call: TRBJ2-1; v_call: TRBV24-1; clone_size: -; cdr3_nt: TGTGCCACCAGTGATTTGCCGGTGGGACAGGGGAACAATGAGCAGTTCTTC; cdr3_aa: CATSDLPVGQGNNEQFF
d_call: TRBD1; j_call: TRBJ2-7; v_call: TRBV7-8; clone_size: -; cdr3_nt: TGTGCCAGCAGGAAGAGGGACAGGGCCTACGAGCAGTACTTC; cdr3_aa: CASRKRDRAYEQYF
d_call: TRBD1; j_call: TRBJ2-6; v_call: TRBV13; clone_size: -; cdr3_nt: TGTGCCAGCAGCTCCGACAGGGCTGGGGCCAACGTCCTGACTTTC; cdr3_aa: CASSSDRAGANVLTF
d_call: -; j_call: TRBJ1-6; v_call: TRBV27; clone_size: -; cdr3_nt: TGTGCCAGCAGTCCCCAGGCAGATCTACTCTATAATTCACCCCTCCACTTT; cdr3_aa: CASSPQADLLYNSPLHF
d_call: -; j_call: TRBJ2-7; v_call: TRBV6-1; clone_size: once; cdr3_nt: TGTGCCAGCAGTGAAGGAGCCTACTACGAGCAGTACTTC; cdr3_aa: CASSEGAYYEQYF
d_call: TRBD2; j_call: TRBJ2-7; v_call: TRBV15; clone_size: -; cdr3_nt: TGTGCCACCAGCCGGAAGTCGGGGGGCTCCTACGAGCAGTACTTC; cdr3_aa: CATSRKSGGSYEQYF
d_call: -; j_call: TRBJ1-3; v_call: TRBV6-6; clone_size: -; cdr3_nt: TGTGCCATTTCCTTATCGGAGAGCTCTGGAAACACCATATATTTT; cdr3_aa: CAISLSESSGNTIYF
d_call: -; j_call: TRBJ1-5; v_call: TRBV19; clone_size: -; cdr3_nt: TGTGCCAGTAGTATAGTCGGGGAGGTCGGTCAGCCCCAGCATTTT; cdr3_aa: CASSIVGEVGQPQHF
d_call: TRBD1; j_call: TRBJ1-2; v_call: TRBV6-2/TRBV6-3; clone_size: few; cdr3_nt: TGTGCCAGCAGTTACTCGAAATTTAGAGGGGGCGCTTTCGACGGCTACACCTTC; cdr3_aa: CASSYSKFRGGAFDGYTF
d_call: TRBD1; j_call: TRBJ1-2; v_call: TRBV4-1; clone_size: few; cdr3_nt: TGCGCCAGCAGCCCTCCTAGGGGGACAGGGGAAGGCTACACCTTC; cdr3_aa: CASSPPRGTGEGYTF
d_call: TRBD1; j_call: TRBJ1-3; v_call: TRBV28; clone_size: -; cdr3_nt: TGTGCCAGCAGGCCTAGGGACAGATTACCTCCTGGAAACACCATATATTTT; cdr3_aa: CASRPRDRLPPGNTIYF
d_call: -; j_call: TRBJ2-5; v_call: TRBV29-1; clone_size: -; cdr3_nt: TGCAGCGTTGAAACGGACAACCAAGAGACCCAGTACTTC; cdr3_aa: CSVETDNQETQYF
d_call: TRBD1; j_call: TRBJ2-4; v_call: TRBV25-1; clone_size: -; cdr3_nt: TGTGCCAGCACCCGACAGGGGGCCAGGGAAAACATTCAGTACTTC; cdr3_aa: CASTRQGARENIQYF